This T cell receptor beta chain was sequenced in a study of OX40 agonist ivuxolimab in advanced cancers. Across the whole study: Age averaged around 54 years (range about 23 to 80), and 80% to 90% were male. Findings of the study overall: Antigens targeted by the expanded peripheral T cells were not determined.

To note about this clone: Its cognate antigen is unknown.

Some clones are missing from TCRdb's copy, which holds only in-frame ones; the method was immunoSEQ multiplex PCR. The sample shows some 90,000 clones, about 93% of them seen only once. Germline CDR1 and CDR2: MNHNS and SASEGT. Deletions cut 8 bases from V and 0 bases from J, with 8 bases between. CDR3 size: 13 residues. The TCR comes from an adult with an advanced solid tumor such as melanoma, head and neck, liver or kidney cancer. The chain carries TRBV6-1 and TRBJ1-5; TRBD1 is a possible D gene (5 bases). The sample here was CD4+ or CD8+ T cells sorted from blood, taken in a trial of the OX40 agonist ivuxolimab. The CDR3 DNA sequence: TGTGCCAGCGGGGCGATTAGCAATCAGCCCCAGCATTTT. It translates to CASGAISNQPQHF.